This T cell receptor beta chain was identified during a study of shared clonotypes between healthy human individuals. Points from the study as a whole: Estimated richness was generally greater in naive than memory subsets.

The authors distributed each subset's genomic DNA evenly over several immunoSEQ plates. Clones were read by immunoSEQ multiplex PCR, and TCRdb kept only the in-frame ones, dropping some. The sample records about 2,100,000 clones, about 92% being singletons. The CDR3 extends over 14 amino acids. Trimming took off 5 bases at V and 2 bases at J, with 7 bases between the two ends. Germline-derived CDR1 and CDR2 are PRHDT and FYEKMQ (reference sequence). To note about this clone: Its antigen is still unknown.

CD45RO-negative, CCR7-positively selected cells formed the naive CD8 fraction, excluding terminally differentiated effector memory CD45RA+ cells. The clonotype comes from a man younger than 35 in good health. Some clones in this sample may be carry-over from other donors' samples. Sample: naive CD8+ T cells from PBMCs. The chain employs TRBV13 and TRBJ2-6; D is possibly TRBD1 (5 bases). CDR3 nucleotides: TGTGCCAGCAGCCAGGGAACTGGGGCCAACGTCCTGACTTTC. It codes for CASSQGTGANVLTF.